This entry lists 9 T cell receptor beta chains sequenced from one sample in a study of T cell repertoires in cytomegalovirus infection. MiXCR was run by TCRdb on the reads, yielding one entry per CDR3 protein. In the table there are fewer than 550,000 distinct CDR3 sequences, about 30% of which are singletons. The sequenced sample consisted of PBMCs. These receptor sequences come from a human donor in good health (CMV status not recorded). Some clones in this sample may be carry-over from other donors' samples.

This clonotype was found many times. This chain joins TRBV12-3 or TRBV12-4 and TRBJ2-7; tentative D call: TRBD2 (8 bases). The V end lost 3 bases, the J end lost 6 bases, and 12 bases lay between the germline ends. CDR3 length: 13 amino acids. This CDR3 is CASSLTGTSEQYV. The CDR3 bases are TGTGCCAGCAGTTTGACAGGGACTAGCGAGCAGTACGTC.

The J gene is TRBJ2-5, the V gene TRBV12-3 or TRBV12-4; 9 bases agree with TRBD2. The CDR3 has 13 residues. With 5 bases clipped from V and 5 bases from J, the junction kept 3 bases outside the gene matches. The CDR3 nucleotides are TGTGCCAGCAGTCGCCTAGCGGGGGAGACCCAGTACTTC. Translated: CASSRLAGETQYF.

The V and J genes are TRBV7-3 and TRBJ2-1; 7 nucleotides match TRBD2. Trimming removed 1 base from V and 5 bases from J; junction bases left unmatched: 5. Germline V gene lookup returns CDR1 SGHTA and CDR2 FQGTGA. This CDR3 comprises 15 residues. The CDR3 loop is CASSLRAGVHNEQFF. As DNA, the CDR3 is TGTGCCAGCAGCTTAAGGGCGGGAGTTCACAATGAGCAGTTCTTC.

This clonotype occurred many times. V is TRBV7-2 and J is TRBJ1-1; the match to TRBD1 covers 8 bases. Looked up from germline, CDR1 is SGHTA and CDR2 is FQGNSA. With V trimmed by 5 bases and J by 0 bases, 5 bases remained unmatched. The CDR3 covers 15 residues. The CDR3 DNA reads as TGTGCCAGCAGCACCAGACAGGGGATGAACACTGAAGCTTTCTTT. Residues: CASSTRQGMNTEAFF.

J is TRBJ2-5 and V is TRBV27; TRBD2 aligns across 11 bases. Germline V CDR1 and CDR2: MNHEY, SMNVEV (reference sequence). V lost 4 bases to trimming and J lost 2 bases; unmatched junction nucleotides: 3. CDR3 length: 15 amino acids. The CDR3 reads CASSWVAGGQETQYF. The CDR3 coding sequence is TGTGCCAGCAGTTGGGTAGCGGGAGGGCAAGAGACCCAGTACTTC.

V usage is TRBV5-4 and J usage is TRBJ2-1; the match to TRBD2 covers 9 bases. The ends lost 0 bases at V and 5 bases at J; junction bases unmatched: 12. Germline lookup yields CDR1 SGHNT and CDR2 YYREEE (reference sequence). This CDR3 has 18 amino acids. The CDR3 sequence is CASSLVRASGNMDNEQFF. The CDR3 DNA reads TGTGCCAGCAGCTTGGTACGGGCTAGCGGGAATATGGACAATGAGCAGTTCTTC.

This clonotype was counted ten times or more. The rearrangement joins TRBV12-3 or TRBV12-4 to TRBJ2-7; 9 positions agree with TRBD2. CDR3 length: 16 residues. V lost 5 bases and J lost 0; bases outside the gene matches: 8. The CDR3 sequence: CASSHPSGASSYEQYV. The CDR3 coding sequence is TGTGCCAGCAGTCACCCTAGCGGGGCAAGCTCCTACGAGCAGTACGTC.

The rearrangement uses TRBV4-3 and TRBJ2-1; the D gene is possibly TRBD2 (5 bases). The CDR3 runs 16 residues. The V and J ends lost 3 bases and 13 bases respectively, with 25 bases between them. The germline V gene has CDR1 LGHNA and CDR2 YSLEER. The DNA for the CDR3 is TGCGCCAGCAGCCACCCAGGACTCCTCGTCCTTCTAGTACAGTTCTTC. Its protein is CASSHPGLLVLLVQFF.

This clonotype was seen more than once but under ten times. The chain couples TRBV12-3 or TRBV12-4 to TRBJ2-3; 9 positions agree with TRBD2. V lost 6 bases to trimming and J lost 3 bases; unmatched junction nucleotides: 13. This CDR3 has 17 amino acids. This chain's CDR3 is CASSPSGGRASTDTQYF. CDR3 coding DNA: TGTGCCAGCAGCCCCAGCGGCGGGAGGGCCTCGACAGATACGCAGTATTTT.